These 30 T cell receptor beta chains were all obtained from the same sample, sequenced in a study of PD-1 blockade in classical Hodgkin lymphoma. The time point: cycle 4 day 1 (C4D1), after less than 7 weeks of nivolumab. Relapse after autologous stem cell transplantation occurred in every patient, and brentuximab vedotin exposure varied. Profiled with immunoSEQ multiplex PCR; TCRdb holds only in-frame clones, not every one. The sample has several thousand clones, approximately 90% seen once; the top ten hold 20% to 25%. The sample here was peripheral blood mononuclear cells (PBMCs), taken before the fourth cycle of nivolumab. The source of these receptors is a human donor with classical Hodgkin lymphoma.

The rearrangement links TRBV7-2 to TRBJ2-2; 8 bases are shared with TRBD2. V shed 7 bases and J 2 bases; nucleotides not matched to a gene: 6. The germline V gene has CDR1 SGHTA and CDR2 FQGNSA. The CDR3 is 15 amino acids. DNA for the CDR3: TGTGCCAGCACGGGGCGGGGGGTAAACACCGGGGAGCTGTTTTTT. Translating gives CASTGRGVNTGELFF.

V gene TRBV27 combines with J gene TRBJ1-6; D not certain. Germline values: CDR1 MNHEY, CDR2 SMNVEV (reference sequence). The CDR3 consists of 14 residues. With 2 bases removed from V and 7 bases from J, the gap between germline ends came to 9 bases. The CDR3 DNA reads as TGTGCCAGCAGTTTAGGTGGGGTGAATTCACCCCTCCACTTT. It specifies CASSLGGVNSPLHF.

V usage is TRBV2 and J usage is TRBJ2-7; D unresolved. V gave up 6 bases and J gave up 0 bases, with 12 bases separating them. The CDR3 is 14 amino acids. CDR1 SNHLY and CDR2 FYNNEI come from the germline V gene. CDR3 nucleotide sequence: TGTGCCAGCAGAATCAGAAAGCTCTCCTACGAGCAGTACTTC. Translation: CASRIRKLSYEQYF.

This clone has only one observation. Mismatch with germline at one junction end may stem from a read error. The V and J genes are TRBV7-3 and TRBJ2-1; unclear D gene. Germline loops: CDR1 SGHTA, CDR2 FQGTGA. CDR3 length: 15 amino acids. The DNA for the CDR3 is TGTGCCAGCAGCCTAACCTTTAGCTCCTACAATGAGCAGTTCTTC. Its translation: CASSLTFSSYNEQFF. The complete variable domain, with remaining parts taken from reference TRBV7-3 and TRBJ2-1, reads GAGVSQTPSNKVTEKGKYVELRCDPISGHTALYWYRQSLGQGPEFLIYFQGTGAADDSGLPNDRFFAVRPEGSVSTLKIQRTERGDSAVYLCASSLTFSSYNEQFFGPGTRLTVL.

The genes are TRBV5-1 and TRBJ2-5, with D perhaps given as TRBD1 or TRBD2 (5 bases each). The germline V and J ends were trimmed by 4 bases and 3 bases, with 7 bases remaining between them. The CDR3 spans 12 residues. Germline V lookup: CDR1 SGHRS, CDR2 YFSETQ. This chain's CDR3 is CASSQGEETQYF. The CDR3 DNA reads as TGCGCCAGCAGCCAGGGAGAAGAGACCCAGTACTTC. Looking up the rest from reference TRBV5-1 and TRBJ2-5 gives the full variable domain: KAGVTQTPRYLIKTRGQQVTLSCSPISGHRSVSWYQQTPGQGLQFLFEYFSETQRNKGNFPGRFSGRQFSNSRSEMNVSTLELGDSALYLCASSQGEETQYFGPGTRLLVL.

The chain joins TRBV19 to TRBJ2-7; the match to TRBD2 covers 7 bases. J gave up 4 bases and V 5 bases, and 2 bases lay outside the gene matches. The CDR3 is 12 amino acids. CDR1 is LNHDA and CDR2 is SQIVND in the germline V gene (reference sequence). The CDR3 protein is CASSPGGYEQYF. The CDR3 nucleotides read TGTGCCAGTAGTCCCGGGGGGTACGAGCAGTACTTC. Filled out from reference TRBV19 and TRBJ2-7, the complete variable domain reads DGGITQSPKYLFRKEGQNVTLSCEQNLNHDAMYWYRQDPGQGLRLIYYSQIVNDFQKGDIAEGYSVSREKKESFPLTVTSAQKNPTAFYLCASSPGGYEQYFGPGTRLTVT.

The V gene is TRBV7-8, the J gene TRBJ2-4; maybe TRBD2 (6 bases). Looked up from germline, CDR1 is SGHVS and CDR2 is FQNEAQ. The V gene lost 2 bases and the J gene lost 7 bases, with 12 bases spanning the gap. This CDR3 comprises 14 residues. In DNA, the CDR3 is TGTGCCAGCAGCTTATTCGGGGGTTCGAACATTCAGTACTTC. This codes for CASSLFGGSNIQYF. The full variable domain, in which reference TRBV7-8 and TRBJ2-4 provide the parts outside the CDR3, is GAGVSQSPRYKVAKRGQDVALRCDPISGHVSLFWYQQALGQGPEFLTYFQNEAQLDKSGLPSDRFFAERPEGSVSTLKIQRTQQEDSAVYLCASSLFGGSNIQYFGAGTRLSVL.

This rearrangement joins TRBV19 to TRBJ2-1; D is possibly TRBD1 (6 bases). Trimming shortened V by 5 bases and J by 1 base, and 12 bases separated the two germline ends. The CDR3 is 15 amino acids. CDR1 and CDR2 (germline): LNHDA, SQIVND (reference sequence). The CDR3 here is CASSWQGFSYNEQFF. Here the CDR3 DNA reads TGTGCCAGTAGTTGGCAGGGGTTTTCCTACAATGAGCAGTTCTTC.

This clone was recorded a few times. This sequence joins TRBV15 and TRBJ2-3; 8 nucleotides line up with TRBD1. Germline values: CDR1 LNHNV, CDR2 YYDKDF (reference sequence). The CDR3 has 16 amino acids. The junction had 2 bases not matched to a gene; V was cut back by 0 bases and J by 0 bases. The CDR3: CATSRDQGASTDTQYF. CDR3 in DNA: TGTGCCACCAGCAGAGATCAGGGGGCTAGCACAGATACGCAGTATTTT.

The V and J genes are TRBV7-6 and TRBJ1-6; D unclear. The CDR3 spans 13 residues. CDR1 is SGHVS and CDR2 is FNYEAQ in the germline V gene. V gave up 3 bases and J gave up 6 bases, with 6 bases separating them. Here the CDR3 reads CASSFFANSPLHF. CDR3 bases: TGTGCCAGCAGCTTCTTCGCTAATTCACCCCTCCACTTT. Full variable domain (outside the CDR3, taken from reference TRBV7-6 and TRBJ1-6): GAGVSQSPRYKVTKRGQDVALRCDPISGHVSLYWYRQALGQGPEFLTYFNYEAQQDKSGLPNDRFSAERPEGSISTLTIQRTEQRDSAMYRCASSFFANSPLHFGNGTRLTVT.

This clone was recorded a few times. The chain recombines TRBV25-1 with TRBJ1-5, with TRBD1 matching over 10 bases. V trimming: 4 bases; J trimming: 3 bases; junction bases outside the gene matches: 6. This CDR3 region has 16 residues. CDR1 and CDR2 (germline): MGHDK, SYGVNS. The DNA of the CDR3 is TGTGCCAGCAGTGGTCCCGGGACAGGGGTCAATCAGCCCCAGCATTTT. Amino acid sequence: CASSGPGTGVNQPQHF. The variable domain in full, with the rest retrieved from reference TRBV25-1 and TRBJ1-5, is EADIYQTPRYLVIGTGKKITLECSQTMGHDKMYWYQQDPGMELHLIHYSYGVNSTEKGDLSSESTVSRIRTEHFPLTLESARPSHTSQYLCASSGPGTGVNQPQHFGDGTRLSIL.

This sequence joins TRBV7-9 and TRBJ2-7; tentatively, D is TRBD1 or TRBD2 (5 bases each). V was trimmed by 4 bases and J by 1 base, leaving 8 bases between them. Per germline, CDR1 SEHNR and CDR2 FQNEAQ (reference sequence). This CDR3 region has 13 residues. Here the CDR3 reads CASSWGSSYEQYF. DNA of the CDR3: TGTGCCAGCAGCTGGGGGAGTTCCTACGAGCAGTACTTC.

The gene calls are TRBV19 and TRBJ2-3, with TRBD1 matching over 9 bases. V dropped 5 bases and J dropped 6; count of bases not matched to a gene: 9. Germline V lookup: CDR1 LNHDA, CDR2 SQIVND (reference sequence). There are 15 residues in the CDR3. The CDR3 protein is CASSLGTGPPDTQYF. CDR3 DNA: TGTGCCAGTAGTTTGGGGACAGGGCCGCCGGATACGCAGTATTTT.

The V call is TRBV2, the J call TRBJ1-1, with D possibly matching TRBD1 (6 bases). V was trimmed by 6 bases and J by 1 base, leaving 15 bases between them. Germline CDR1 is SNHLY and CDR2 is FYNNEI. The CDR3 extends over 15 amino acids. The CDR3 reads CASRAPGTPNTEAFF. In DNA, the CDR3 is TGTGCCAGCAGGGCTCCGGGGACACCGAACACTGAAGCTTTCTTT. Using reference TRBV2 and TRBJ1-1 for the parts outside the CDR3, the full variable domain is EPEVTQTPSHQVTQMGQEVILRCVPISNHLYFYWYRQILGQKVEFLVSFYNNEISEKSEIFDDQFSVERPDGSNFTLKIRSTKLEDSAMYFCASRAPGTPNTEAFFGQGTRLTVV.

CDR3 bases: TGTGCCAGCAGCATTAGCACAGATACGCAGTATTTT. Its translation is CASSISTDTQYF. The chain carries TRBV9 and TRBJ2-3; no clear D. V was trimmed by 4 bases and J by 0 bases, leaving 3 bases between them. Germline values: CDR1 SGDLS, CDR2 YYNGEE. This CDR3 is 12 amino acids long.

The chain uses TRBV9 and TRBJ1-1, with D perhaps matching TRBD1 (5 bases). The CDR3 has 13 amino acids. Trimming removed 0 bases from V and 10 bases from J, with 13 bases in between. CDR1 is SGDLS and CDR2 is YYNGEE in the germline V gene. CDR3 region: CASSVERGGVAFF. DNA for the CDR3: TGTGCCAGCAGCGTAGAGAGGGGTGGAGTAGCTTTCTTT.

This clone was counted only a few times. J is TRBJ1-6 and V is TRBV4-1; tentative D call: TRBD1 (5 bases). The CDR3 runs to 15 residues. V dropped 1 base and J dropped 8 bases, with 12 bases sitting between them. In germline, CDR1 is MGHRA, CDR2 YSYEKL. This CDR3 reads CASSQGQGGDSPLHF. The CDR3 coding sequence is TGCGCCAGCAGCCAAGGGCAGGGTGGGGATTCACCCCTCCACTTT.

The V call is TRBV15, the J call TRBJ2-7, with D unclear. CDR1 is LNHNV and CDR2 is YYDKDF in the germline V gene (reference sequence). The CDR3 runs to 12 residues. The V end lost 4 bases, the J end lost 3 bases, and 7 bases lay between the germline ends. CDR3 bases: TGTGCCACCAGCAAGTGGGGCTACGAGCAGTACTTC. This sequence encodes CATSKWGYEQYF.

This clone was seen just once. The genes are TRBV7-9 and TRBJ1-2, with D unclear. The CDR3 is made up of 12 amino acids. Trimming took 9 bases from V and 6 from J, leaving 14 bases between them. Germline lookup yields CDR1 SEHNR and CDR2 FQNEAQ (reference sequence). The DNA of the CDR3 is TGTGCCAGTACGGGTCTTCGGGATGGCTACACCTTC. Amino acid sequence: CASTGLRDGYTF.

The chain has TRBV9 and TRBJ2-3; 8 bases match TRBD1. Germline assignment: CDR1 SGDLS and CDR2 YYNGEE. V shed 3 bases and J 2 bases; nucleotides not matched to a gene: 5. This CDR3 spans 15 amino acids. The CDR3 spells CASSEQGAITDTQYF. As DNA, the CDR3 is TGTGCCAGCAGCGAGCAGGGGGCGATCACAGATACGCAGTATTTT.

The chain couples TRBV4-1 to TRBJ2-4, with D possibly TRBD2 on 5 matching bases. V was clipped by 4 bases and J by 0 bases, with 16 bases between them. There are 17 residues in the CDR3. Germline-derived CDR1 and CDR2 are MGHRA and YSYEKL. In DNA, the CDR3 is TGCGCCAGCAGCCGAGTCCCCCCAGGACTAGCCAAAAACATTCAGTACTTC. It yields the protein CASSRVPPGLAKNIQYF.

The chain recombines TRBV6-5 with TRBJ1-2; D remains unclear. V lost 0 bases, J lost 1 base, and 9 bases lay in between. Germline lookup yields CDR1 MNHEY and CDR2 SVGAGI. The CDR3 sequence is 15 residues long. CDR3 sequence reads: CASSYSSSVNYGYTF. CDR3 DNA: TGTGCCAGCAGTTACTCAAGTTCAGTTAACTATGGCTACACCTTC.

This chain links TRBV5-6 with TRBJ1-4, with a tentative D call TRBD1 (5 bases). Germline CDR1 is SGHDT and CDR2 is YYEEEE. This CDR3 is 14 amino acids long. V lost 3 bases, J lost 5 bases, and 11 bases lay in between. Here the CDR3 DNA reads TGTGCCAGCAGCTGGGGGGGTTCAAATGAAAAACTGTTTTTT. Its protein product is CASSWGGSNEKLFF.

This clone was picked up one time. The genes are TRBV18 and TRBJ1-1, with 7 bases lining up with TRBD1. CDR3 length equals 15 residues. Germline V lookup: CDR1 KGHSH, CDR2 LQKENI. V lost 6 bases to trimming and J lost 4 bases; unmatched junction nucleotides: 11. In nucleotides, the CDR3 is TGTGCCAGCTCTCGACAGGGAGAACGGGGCACTGAAGCTTTCTTT. Translated, it gives CASSRQGERGTEAFF.

The chain employs TRBV11-2 and TRBJ2-2; 7 bases agree with TRBD1. CDR1 is SGHAT and CDR2 is FQNNGV in the germline V gene. J lost 4 bases, V lost 5 bases, and 13 bases had no gene match. The CDR3 covers 17 residues. The chain's CDR3 is CASSPAWTGPGTGELFF. The CDR3 coding sequence is TGTGCCAGCAGCCCAGCTTGGACAGGACCGGGCACCGGGGAGCTGTTTTTT.

The rearrangement uses TRBV9 and TRBJ2-5; possibly TRBD1 for D (6 bases). CDR1 and CDR2 (germline): SGDLS, YYNGEE. This CDR3 is built from 15 residues. Trimming took off 3 bases at V and 4 bases at J, with 16 bases between the two ends. In DNA, the CDR3 is TGTGCCAGCAGCGCAGGGGTCGTAGAGGGAGAGACCCAGTACTTC. It specifies CASSAGVVEGETQYF.

CDR3 region: CASSYYVGQPQHF. In nucleotides, the CDR3 is TGTGCCAGCAGTTACTACGTCGGTCAGCCCCAGCATTTT. The chain employs TRBV6-5 and TRBJ1-5; no definite D call. Trimming stripped 1 base from V and 6 bases from J, with 7 bases between. CDR1 and CDR2 from the germline V gene are MNHEY and SVGAGI. The CDR3 is made up of 13 amino acids.

The J gene is TRBJ1-1, the V gene TRBV28; unclear D gene. The CDR3 length is 14 residues. V dropped 1 base and J dropped 3 bases, with 9 bases sitting between them. Germline lookup yields CDR1 MDHEN and CDR2 SYDVKM. CDR3 sequence reads: CASSLFSSYTEAFF. The CDR3 coding sequence is TGTGCCAGCAGTTTATTTTCTAGCTACACTGAAGCTTTCTTT.

This clone appeared a single time. V is TRBV28 and J is TRBJ2-4, with D unclear. The CDR3 consists of 13 residues. The V end was cut by 0 bases, the J end by 12 bases, with 12 bases between. Germline V gene sequence: CDR1 MDHEN, CDR2 SYDVKM. CDR3 amino acids: CASSLWGKDGQYF. As DNA, the CDR3 is TGTGCCAGCAGTTTATGGGGTAAGGACGGTCAGTACTTC.

This rearrangement joins TRBV28 to TRBJ1-6; 8 bases are shared with TRBD1. Germline CDR1 reads MDHEN; CDR2 reads SYDVKM. With V trimmed by 6 bases and J by 1 base, 11 bases remained unmatched. The CDR3 sequence is 18 residues long. CDR3: CASSNFLQGASYNSPLHF. The DNA for the CDR3 is TGTGCCAGCAGCAACTTCCTCCAGGGGGCTTCCTATAATTCACCCCTCCACTTT.